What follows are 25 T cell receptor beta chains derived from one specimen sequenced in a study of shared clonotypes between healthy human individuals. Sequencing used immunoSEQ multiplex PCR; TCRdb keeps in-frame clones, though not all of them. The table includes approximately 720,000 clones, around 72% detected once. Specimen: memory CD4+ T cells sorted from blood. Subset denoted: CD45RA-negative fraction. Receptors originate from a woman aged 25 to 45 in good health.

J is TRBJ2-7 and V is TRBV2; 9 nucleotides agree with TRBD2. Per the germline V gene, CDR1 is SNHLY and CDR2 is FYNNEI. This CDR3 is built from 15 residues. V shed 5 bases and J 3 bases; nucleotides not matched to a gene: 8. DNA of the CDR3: TGTGCCAGCAGTTCAGAAGCGGGAGGTTTCTACGAGCAGTACTTC. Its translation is CASSSEAGGFYEQYF.

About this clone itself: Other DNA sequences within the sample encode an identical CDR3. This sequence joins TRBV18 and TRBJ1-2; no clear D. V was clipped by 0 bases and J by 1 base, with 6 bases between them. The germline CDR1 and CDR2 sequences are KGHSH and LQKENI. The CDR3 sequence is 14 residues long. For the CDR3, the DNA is TGTGCCAGCTCACCACCGGGCGGTAACTATGGCTACACCTTC. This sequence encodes CASSPPGGNYGYTF. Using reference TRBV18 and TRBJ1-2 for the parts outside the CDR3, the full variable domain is NAGVMQNPRHLVRRRGQEARLRCSPMKGHSHVYWYRQLPEEGLKFMVYLQKENIIDESGMPKERFSAEFPKEGPSILRIQQVVRGDSAAYFCASSPPGGNYGYTFGSGTRLTVV.

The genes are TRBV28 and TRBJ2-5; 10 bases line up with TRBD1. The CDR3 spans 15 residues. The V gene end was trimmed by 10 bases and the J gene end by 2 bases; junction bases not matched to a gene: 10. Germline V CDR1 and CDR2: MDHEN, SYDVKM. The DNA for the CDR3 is TGTGCCACCCGATTCCGGGGACAGGGGCAAGAGACCCAGTACTTC. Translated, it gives CATRFRGQGQETQYF. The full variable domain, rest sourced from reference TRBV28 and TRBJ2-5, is DVKVTQSSRYLVKRTGEKVFLECVQDMDHENMFWYRQDPGLGLRLIYFSYDVKMKEKGDIPEGYSVSREKKERFSLILESASTNQTSMYLCATRFRGQGQETQYFGPGTRLLVL.

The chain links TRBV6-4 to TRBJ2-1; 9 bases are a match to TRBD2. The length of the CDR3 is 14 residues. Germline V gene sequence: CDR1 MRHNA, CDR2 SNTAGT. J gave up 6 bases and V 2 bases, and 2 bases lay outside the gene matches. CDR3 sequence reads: CASSDGTSSNEQFF. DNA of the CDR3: TGTGCCAGCAGTGACGGGACTAGCTCCAATGAGCAGTTCTTC.

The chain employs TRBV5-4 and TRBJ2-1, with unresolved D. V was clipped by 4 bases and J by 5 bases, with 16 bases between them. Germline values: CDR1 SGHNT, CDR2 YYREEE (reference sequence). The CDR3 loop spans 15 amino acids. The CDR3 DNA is TGTGCCAGCAGCCCCTTAGGCTCTTATAACAATGAGCAGTTCTTC. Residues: CASSPLGSYNNEQFF.

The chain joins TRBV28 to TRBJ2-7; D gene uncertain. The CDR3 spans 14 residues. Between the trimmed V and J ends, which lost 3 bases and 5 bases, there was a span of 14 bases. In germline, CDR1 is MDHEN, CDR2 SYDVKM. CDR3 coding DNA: TGTGCCAGCAGTTTCGTTCTGACACGCAACGAGCAGTACTTC. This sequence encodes CASSFVLTRNEQYF.

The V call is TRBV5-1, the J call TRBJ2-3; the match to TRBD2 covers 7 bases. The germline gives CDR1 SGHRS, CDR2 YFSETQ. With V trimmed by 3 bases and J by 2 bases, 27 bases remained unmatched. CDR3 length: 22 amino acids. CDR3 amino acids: CASSSSLPTYASGKKSTDTQYF. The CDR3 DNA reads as TGCGCCAGCAGCTCCTCTCTCCCGACTTACGCTAGCGGAAAAAAATCCACAGATACGCAGTATTTT.

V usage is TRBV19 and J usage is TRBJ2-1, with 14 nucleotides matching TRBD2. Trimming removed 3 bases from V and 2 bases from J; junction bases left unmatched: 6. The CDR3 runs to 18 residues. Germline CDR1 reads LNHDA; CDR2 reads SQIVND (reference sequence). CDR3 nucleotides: TGTGCCAGTAGTATGGGGACTAGCGGGAGAAAGGCCTACAATGAGCAGTTCTTC. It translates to CASSMGTSGRKAYNEQFF.

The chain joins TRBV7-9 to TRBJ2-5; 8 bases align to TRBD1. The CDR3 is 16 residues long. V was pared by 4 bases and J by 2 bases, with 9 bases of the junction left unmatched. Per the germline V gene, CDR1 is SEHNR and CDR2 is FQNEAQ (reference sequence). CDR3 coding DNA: TGTGCCAGCAGCTCGAACCCCGGACAGGGACAAGAGACCCAGTACTTC. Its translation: CASSSNPGQGQETQYF.

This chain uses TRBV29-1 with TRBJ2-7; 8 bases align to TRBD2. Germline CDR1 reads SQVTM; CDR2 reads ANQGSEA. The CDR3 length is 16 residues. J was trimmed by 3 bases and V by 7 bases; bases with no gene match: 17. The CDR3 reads CSAAKQAGEVGYEQYF. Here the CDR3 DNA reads TGCAGCGCCGCTAAACAAGCGGGAGAGGTTGGCTACGAGCAGTACTTC.

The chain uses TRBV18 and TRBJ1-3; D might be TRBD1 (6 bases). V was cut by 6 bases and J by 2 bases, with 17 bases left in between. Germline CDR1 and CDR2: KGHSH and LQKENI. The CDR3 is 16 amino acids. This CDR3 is CASSDITGSAGNTIYF. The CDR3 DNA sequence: TGTGCCAGCTCGGACATTACAGGGTCAGCTGGAAACACCATATATTTT.

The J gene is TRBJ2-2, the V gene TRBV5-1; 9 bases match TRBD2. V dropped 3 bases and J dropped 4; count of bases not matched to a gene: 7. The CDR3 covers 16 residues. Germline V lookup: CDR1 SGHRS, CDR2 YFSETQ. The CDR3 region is CASSSTSGSSTGELFF. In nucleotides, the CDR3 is TGCGCCAGCAGCTCGACTAGCGGATCGTCCACCGGGGAGCTGTTTTTT.

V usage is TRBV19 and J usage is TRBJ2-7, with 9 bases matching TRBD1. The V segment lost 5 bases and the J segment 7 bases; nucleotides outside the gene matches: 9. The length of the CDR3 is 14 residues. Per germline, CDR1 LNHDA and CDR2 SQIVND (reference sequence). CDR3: CASSAGQGSREQYF. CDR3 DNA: TGTGCCAGTAGTGCGGGACAGGGATCGAGAGAGCAGTACTTC.

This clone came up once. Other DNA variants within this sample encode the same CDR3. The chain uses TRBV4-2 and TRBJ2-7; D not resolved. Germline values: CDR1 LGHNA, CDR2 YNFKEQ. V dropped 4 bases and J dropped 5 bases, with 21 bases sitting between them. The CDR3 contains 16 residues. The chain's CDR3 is CASSPDWTATSHEQYF. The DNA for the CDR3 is TGTGCCAGCAGCCCAGATTGGACGGCCACTTCCCACGAGCAGTACTTC.

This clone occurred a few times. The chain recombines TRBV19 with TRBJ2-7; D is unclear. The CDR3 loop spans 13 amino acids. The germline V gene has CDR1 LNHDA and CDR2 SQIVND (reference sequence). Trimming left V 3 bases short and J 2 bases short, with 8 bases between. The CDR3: CASSMTHPYEQYF. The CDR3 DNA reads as TGTGCCAGTAGTATGACCCACCCCTACGAGCAGTACTTC.

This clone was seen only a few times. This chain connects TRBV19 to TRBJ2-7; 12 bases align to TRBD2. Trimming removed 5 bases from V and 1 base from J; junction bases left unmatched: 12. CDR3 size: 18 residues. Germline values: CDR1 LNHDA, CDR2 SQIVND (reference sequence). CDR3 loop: CASSLRTTSGSISYEQYF. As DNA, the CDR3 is TGTGCCAGTAGTCTTCGGACGACTAGCGGGAGTATTTCCTACGAGCAGTACTTC.

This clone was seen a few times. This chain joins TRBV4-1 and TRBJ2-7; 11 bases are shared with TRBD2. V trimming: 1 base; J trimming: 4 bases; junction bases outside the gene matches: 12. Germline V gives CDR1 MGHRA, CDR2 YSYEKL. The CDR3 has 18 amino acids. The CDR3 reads CASSQAVASGRLEYEQYF. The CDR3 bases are TGCGCCAGCAGCCAAGCCGTAGCTAGCGGGAGGCTAGAATACGAGCAGTACTTC.

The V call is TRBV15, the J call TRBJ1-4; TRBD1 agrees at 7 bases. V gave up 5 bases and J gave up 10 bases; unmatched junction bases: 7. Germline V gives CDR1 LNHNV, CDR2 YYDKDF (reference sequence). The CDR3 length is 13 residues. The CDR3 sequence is CATSETRGGKLFF. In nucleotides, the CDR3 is TGTGCCACCAGCGAAACCAGGGGGGGAAAACTGTTTTTT. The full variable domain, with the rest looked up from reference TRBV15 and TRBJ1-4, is DAMVIQNPRYQVTQFGKPVTLSCSQTLNHNVMYWYQQKSSQAPKLLFHYYDKDFNNEADTPDNFQSRRPNTSFCFLDIRSPGLGDTAMYLCATSETRGGKLFFGSGTQLSVL.

The CDR3 region is CASTSRGRNQPQHF. The DNA for the CDR3 is TGTGCCAGCACCTCCAGGGGGCGGAATCAGCCCCAGCATTTT. This chain connects TRBV6-5 to TRBJ1-5; TRBD1 matches 8 bases. The CDR3 covers 14 residues. V lost 7 bases to trimming and J lost 4 bases; unmatched junction nucleotides: 6. Germline-derived CDR1 and CDR2 are MNHEY and SVGAGI.

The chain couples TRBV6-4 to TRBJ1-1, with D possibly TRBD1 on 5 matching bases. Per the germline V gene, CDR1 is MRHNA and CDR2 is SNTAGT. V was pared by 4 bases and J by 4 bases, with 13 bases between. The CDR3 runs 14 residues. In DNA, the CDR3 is TGTGCCAGCAGTGGAAGGGGTAGAGGCACTGAAGCTTTCTTT. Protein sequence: CASSGRGRGTEAFF.

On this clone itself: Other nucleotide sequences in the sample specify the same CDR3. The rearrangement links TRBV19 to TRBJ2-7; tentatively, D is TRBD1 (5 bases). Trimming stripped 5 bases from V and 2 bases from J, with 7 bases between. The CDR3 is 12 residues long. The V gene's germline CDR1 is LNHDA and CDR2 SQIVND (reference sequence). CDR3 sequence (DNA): TGTGCCAGTAGTGGCAGGGCCTACGAGCAGTACTTC. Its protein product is CASSGRAYEQYF.

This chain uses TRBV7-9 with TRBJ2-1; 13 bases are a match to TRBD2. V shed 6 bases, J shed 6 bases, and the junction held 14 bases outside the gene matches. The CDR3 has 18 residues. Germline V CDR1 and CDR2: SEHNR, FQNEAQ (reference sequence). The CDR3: CASSKEREGLAGPNEQFF. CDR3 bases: TGTGCCAGCAGTAAAGAAAGAGAGGGACTAGCGGGACCCAATGAGCAGTTCTTC.

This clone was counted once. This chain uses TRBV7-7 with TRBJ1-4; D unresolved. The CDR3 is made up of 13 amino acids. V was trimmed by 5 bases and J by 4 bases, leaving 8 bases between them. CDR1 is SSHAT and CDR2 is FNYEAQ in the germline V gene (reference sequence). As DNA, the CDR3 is TGTGCCAGCAGCCACTCCAGTAATGAAAAACTGTTTTTT. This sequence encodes CASSHSSNEKLFF.

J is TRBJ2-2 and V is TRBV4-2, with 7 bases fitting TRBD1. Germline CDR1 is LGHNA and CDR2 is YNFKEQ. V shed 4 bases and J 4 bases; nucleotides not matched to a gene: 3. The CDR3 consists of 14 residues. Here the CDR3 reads CASSPGQLTGELFF. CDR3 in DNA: TGTGCCAGCAGCCCGGGACAGCTCACCGGGGAGCTGTTTTTT.

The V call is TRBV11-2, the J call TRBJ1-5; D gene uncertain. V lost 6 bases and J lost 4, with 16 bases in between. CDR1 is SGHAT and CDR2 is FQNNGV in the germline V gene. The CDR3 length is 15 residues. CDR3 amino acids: CASSKGSHFNQPQHF. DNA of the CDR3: TGTGCCAGCAGTAAGGGCAGTCACTTTAATCAGCCCCAGCATTTT.